This T cell receptor (beta chain) comes out of a study of T cells in Graves' hyperthyroidism and ophthalmopathy. This clonotype was counted many times. The antigen is undetermined. Ophthalmopathy patients showed a Clinical Activity Score of at least 3, NOSPECS grade of at least 4 and duration under 3 months. Diagnostic decisions used clinical symptoms, serum thyroxine and TRAb, thyroid ultrasound and orbital computed tomography. General study points: Ophthalmopathy was identified by the model a median roughly six months ahead of onset.

The CDR3 sequence is 17 residues long. Per germline, CDR1 DFQATT and CDR2 SNEGSKA (reference sequence). With 4 bases clipped from V and 2 bases from J, the junction kept 9 bases outside the gene matches. RNA transcripts provided the source from which TCR beta CDR3 regions were amplified. RT-PCR in the first round (using the HTBI primer set) targeted the TCR CDR3. TCRdb re-called the multiplex PCR reads through MiXCR, storing one row per CDR3 protein. The data show over 500,000 distinct CDR3 sequences, about 16% seen once. The V and J genes are TRBV20-1 and TRBJ2-1; 12 bases agree with TRBD2. The TCR comes from a woman in her thirties with Graves' ophthalmopathy. The sequenced sample consisted of blood. The CDR3 reads CSAKSWTSGTTYNEQFF. The CDR3 DNA sequence: TGCAGTGCTAAATCCTGGACTAGCGGGACCACCTACAATGAGCAGTTCTTC.